This entry describes one TCR beta chain. The germline V and J ends were trimmed by 0 bases and 1 base, with 7 bases remaining between them. Germline CDR1 SEHNR, CDR2 FQNEAQ (reference sequence). The CDR3 is 14 residues long. Per the original methods: Reference gene primers were amplified, and this amplification served to estimate nucleated cell counts. Profiled with immunoSEQ multiplex PCR; TCRdb holds only in-frame clones, not every one. The DNA was the basis for D and trimming; V, J and clone size are from that table. The table shows under 110,000 clones, with around 87% occurring only once. This entry comes from a study of blood T cell repertoires in COVID-19. Turning to the study itself: Specimens from acute and convalescent COVID-19 originated in the United States, Italy and Spain. Sample material is recorded as cDNA or gDNA derived from T cells, B-cell-depleted T cells, or PBMCs.

V is TRBV7-9 and J is TRBJ2-7; perhaps TRBD1 as D (6 bases). This TCR came from a woman younger than 45 with acute or convalescent COVID-19. Sequencing input: peripheral blood. CDR3 region: CASSLADRSYEQYF. As DNA, the CDR3 is TGTGCCAGCAGCTTAGCAGACAGGTCCTACGAGCAGTACTTC.